This T cell receptor (beta chain) was obtained from a study of long-term antiretroviral therapy in people with HIV. Regarding the study as a whole: Absence of data on ART adherence, viral resistance or therapy changes was noted. Pre-ART-expanded clones dominated the repertoire at all time points. Repertoires from HIV showed CDR3 length ranges narrower than those of controls.

Investigators performed immunoSEQ version v3.0 at survey level. Repertoires were generated with immunoSEQ multiplex PCR, while TCRdb's copy carries only in-frame clones and drops some. This sample has roughly 42,000 clones, with 75% to 90% found just once. As regards this clone: Antigen unknown.

The source is a woman aged 50 to 60 with HIV. Sequenced here: unsorted PBMCs, sampled 3.1 years after starting antiretroviral therapy.

For the CDR3, the DNA is TGTGCCTGGAGTGCCAACAGGTTAAGGCTAGACGAGCAGTACTTC. Translation: CAWSANRLRLDEQYF. The rearrangement links TRBV30 to TRBJ2-7, with D perhaps TRBD1 (5 bases). V was clipped by 1 base and J by 5 bases, with 18 bases between them. This CDR3 contains 15 residues. The germline CDR1 and CDR2 sequences are GTSNPN and SVGIG (reference sequence).